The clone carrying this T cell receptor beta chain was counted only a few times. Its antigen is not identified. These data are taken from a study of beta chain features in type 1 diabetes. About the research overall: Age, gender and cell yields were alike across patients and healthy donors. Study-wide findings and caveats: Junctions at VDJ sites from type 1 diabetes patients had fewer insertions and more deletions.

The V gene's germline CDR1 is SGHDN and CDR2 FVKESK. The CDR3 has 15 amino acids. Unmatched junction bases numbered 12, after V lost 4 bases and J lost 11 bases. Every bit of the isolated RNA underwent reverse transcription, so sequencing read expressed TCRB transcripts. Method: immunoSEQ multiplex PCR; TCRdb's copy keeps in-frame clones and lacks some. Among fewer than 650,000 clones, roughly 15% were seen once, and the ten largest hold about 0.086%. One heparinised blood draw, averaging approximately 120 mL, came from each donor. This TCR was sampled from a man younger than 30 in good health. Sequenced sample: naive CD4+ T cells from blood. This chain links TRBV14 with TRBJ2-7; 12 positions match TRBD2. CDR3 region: CASSPRPGLAGREYF. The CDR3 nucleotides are TGTGCCAGCAGCCCTCGTCCCGGACTAGCGGGGAGGGAGTACTTC.